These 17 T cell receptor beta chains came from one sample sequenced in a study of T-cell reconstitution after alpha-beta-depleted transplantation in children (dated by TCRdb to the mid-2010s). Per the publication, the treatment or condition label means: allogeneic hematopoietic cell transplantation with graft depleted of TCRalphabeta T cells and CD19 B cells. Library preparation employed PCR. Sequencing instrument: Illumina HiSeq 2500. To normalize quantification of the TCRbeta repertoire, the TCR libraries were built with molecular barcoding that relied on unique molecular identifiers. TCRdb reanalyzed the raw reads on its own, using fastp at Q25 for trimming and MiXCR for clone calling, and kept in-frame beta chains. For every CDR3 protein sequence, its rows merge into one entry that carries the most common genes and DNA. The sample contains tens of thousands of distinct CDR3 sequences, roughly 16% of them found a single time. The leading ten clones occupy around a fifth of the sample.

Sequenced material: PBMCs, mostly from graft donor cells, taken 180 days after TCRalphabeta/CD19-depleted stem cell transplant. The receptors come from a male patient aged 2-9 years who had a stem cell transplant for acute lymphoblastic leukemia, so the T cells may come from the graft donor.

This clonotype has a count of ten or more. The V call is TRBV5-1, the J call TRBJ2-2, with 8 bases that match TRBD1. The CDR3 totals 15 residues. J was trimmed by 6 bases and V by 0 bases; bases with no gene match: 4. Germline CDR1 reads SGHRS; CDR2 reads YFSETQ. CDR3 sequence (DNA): TGCGCCAGCAGCTTGGGGCAGGGGGCAGCCGGGGAGCTGTTTTTT. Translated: CASSLGQGAAGELFF.

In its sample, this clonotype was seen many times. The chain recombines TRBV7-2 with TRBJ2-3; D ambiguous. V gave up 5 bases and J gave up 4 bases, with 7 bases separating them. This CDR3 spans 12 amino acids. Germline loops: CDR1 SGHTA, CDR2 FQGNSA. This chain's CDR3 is CASSNLADTQYF. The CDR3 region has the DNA TGTGCCAGCAGCAATCTTGCAGATACGCAGTATTTT.

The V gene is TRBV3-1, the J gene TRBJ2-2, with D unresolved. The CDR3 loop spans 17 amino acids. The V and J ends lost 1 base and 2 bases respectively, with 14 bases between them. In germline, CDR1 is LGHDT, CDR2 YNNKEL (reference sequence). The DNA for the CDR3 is TGTGCCAGCAGCCAAGTATTCTCGGGCCGAAACACCGGGGAGCTGTTTTTT. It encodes CASSQVFSGRNTGELFF.

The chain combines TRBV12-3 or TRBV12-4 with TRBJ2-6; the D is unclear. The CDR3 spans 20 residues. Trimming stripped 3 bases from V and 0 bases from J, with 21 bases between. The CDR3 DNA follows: TGTGCCAGCAGTTTTAAAAGGATAGCCGTGGTGAGCTCTGGGGCCAACGTCCTGACTTTC. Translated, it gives CASSFKRIAVVSSGANVLTF.

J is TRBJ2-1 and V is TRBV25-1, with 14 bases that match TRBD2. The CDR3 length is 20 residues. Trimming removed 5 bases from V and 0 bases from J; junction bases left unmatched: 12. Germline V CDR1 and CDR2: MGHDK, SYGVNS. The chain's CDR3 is CASSWPGTSGGRSSYNEQFF. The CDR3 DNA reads TGTGCCAGCAGTTGGCCCGGGACTAGCGGGGGAAGGAGCTCCTACAATGAGCAGTTCTTC.

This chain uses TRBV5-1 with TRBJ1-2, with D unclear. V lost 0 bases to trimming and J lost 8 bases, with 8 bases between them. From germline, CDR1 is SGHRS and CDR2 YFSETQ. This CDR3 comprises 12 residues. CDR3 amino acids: CASSLDRGGYTF. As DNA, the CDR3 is TGCGCCAGCAGCTTGGACCGCGGGGGCTACACCTTC. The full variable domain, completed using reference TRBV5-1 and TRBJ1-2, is KAGVTQTPRYLIKTRGQQVTLSCSPISGHRSVSWYQQTPGQGLQFLFEYFSETQRNKGNFPGRFSGRQFSNSRSEMNVSTLELGDSALYLCASSLDRGGYTFGSGTRLTVV.

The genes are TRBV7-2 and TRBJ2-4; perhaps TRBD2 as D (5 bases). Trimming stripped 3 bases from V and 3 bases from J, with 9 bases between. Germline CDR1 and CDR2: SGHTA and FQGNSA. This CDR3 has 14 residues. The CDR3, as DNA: TGTGCCAGCAGCTTCGACCGGGGCAAAAACATTCAGTACTTC. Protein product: CASSFDRGKNIQYF.

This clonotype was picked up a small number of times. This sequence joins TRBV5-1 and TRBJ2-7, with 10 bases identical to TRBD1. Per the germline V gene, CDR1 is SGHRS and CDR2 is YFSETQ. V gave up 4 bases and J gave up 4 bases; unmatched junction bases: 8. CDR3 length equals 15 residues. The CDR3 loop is CASSPADRGEYEQYF. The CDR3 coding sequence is TGCGCCAGCAGCCCCGCGGACAGGGGGGAATACGAGCAGTACTTC.

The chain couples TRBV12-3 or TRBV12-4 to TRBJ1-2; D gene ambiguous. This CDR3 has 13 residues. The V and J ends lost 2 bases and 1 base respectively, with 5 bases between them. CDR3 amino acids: CASSLKDNYGYTF. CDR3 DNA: TGTGCCAGCAGTTTAAAGGATAACTATGGCTACACCTTC.

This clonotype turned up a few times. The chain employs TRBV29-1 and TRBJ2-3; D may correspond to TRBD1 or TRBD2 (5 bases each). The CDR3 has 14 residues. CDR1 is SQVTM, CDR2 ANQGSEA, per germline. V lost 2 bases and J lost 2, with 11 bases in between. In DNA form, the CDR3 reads TGCAGCGTTGAATGGGGACCGTACACAGATACGCAGTATTTT. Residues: CSVEWGPYTDTQYF.

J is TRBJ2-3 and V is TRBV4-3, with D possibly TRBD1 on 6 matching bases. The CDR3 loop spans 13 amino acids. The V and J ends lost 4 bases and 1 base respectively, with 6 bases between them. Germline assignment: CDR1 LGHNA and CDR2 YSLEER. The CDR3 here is CASSRQGTDTQYF. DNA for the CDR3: TGCGCCAGCAGCCGACAGGGCACAGATACGCAGTATTTT.

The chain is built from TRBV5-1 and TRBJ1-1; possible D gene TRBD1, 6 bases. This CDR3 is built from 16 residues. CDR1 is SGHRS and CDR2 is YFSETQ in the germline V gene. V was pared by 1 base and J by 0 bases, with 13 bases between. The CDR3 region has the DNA TGCGCCAGCAGCTTGTTCTCGGACAGTTTGAACACTGAAGCTTTCTTT. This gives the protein CASSLFSDSLNTEAFF.

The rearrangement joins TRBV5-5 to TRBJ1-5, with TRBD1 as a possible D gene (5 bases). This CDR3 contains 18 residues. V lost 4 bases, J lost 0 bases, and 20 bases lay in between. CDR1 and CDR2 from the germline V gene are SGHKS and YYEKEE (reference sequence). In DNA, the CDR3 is TGTGCCAGCAGCCTTGGGGGGGTGGGCCGTTATAGCAATCAGCCCCAGCATTTT. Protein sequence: CASSLGGVGRYSNQPQHF.

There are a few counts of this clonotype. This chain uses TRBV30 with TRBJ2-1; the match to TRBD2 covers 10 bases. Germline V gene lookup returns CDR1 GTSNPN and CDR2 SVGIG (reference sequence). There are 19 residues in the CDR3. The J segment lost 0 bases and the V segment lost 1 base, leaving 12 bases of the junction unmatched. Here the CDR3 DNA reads TGTGCCTGGAGTGCCAAAGCGGGACTAGCGCGAAGCTCCTACAATGAGCAGTTCTTC. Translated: CAWSAKAGLARSSYNEQFF.

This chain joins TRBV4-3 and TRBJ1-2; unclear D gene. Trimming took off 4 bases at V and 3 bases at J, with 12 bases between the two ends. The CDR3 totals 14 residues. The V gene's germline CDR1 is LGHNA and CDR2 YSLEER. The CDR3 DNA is TGCGCCAGCAGCCCCGGGCCAAAGGACTATGGCTACACCTTC. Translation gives CASSPGPKDYGYTF.

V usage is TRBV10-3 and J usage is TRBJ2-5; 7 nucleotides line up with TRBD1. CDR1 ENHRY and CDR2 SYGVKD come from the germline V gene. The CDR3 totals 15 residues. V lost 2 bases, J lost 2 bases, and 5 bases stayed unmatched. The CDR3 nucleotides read TGTGCCATCAGTGAGGGGGACAGACAGCAAGAGACCCAGTACTTC. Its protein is CAISEGDRQQETQYF.

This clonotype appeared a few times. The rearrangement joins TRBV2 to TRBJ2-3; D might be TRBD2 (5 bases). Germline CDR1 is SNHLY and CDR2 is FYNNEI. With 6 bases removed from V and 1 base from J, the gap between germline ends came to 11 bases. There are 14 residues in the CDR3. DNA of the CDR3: TGTGCCAGCAGCCCGGGGAGTCGCACAGATACGCAGTATTTT. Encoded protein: CASSPGSRTDTQYF.